A selection of T cell receptor beta chains follows, all from one sample in a study of monozygotic twins with inflammatory bowel disease. From the 5' RACE reads, TCRdb lists one entry per CDR3 protein and no DNA. The sample has about 300,000 distinct CDR3 sequences; the top ten hold less than 6.5%. Material for sequencing was blood. These receptor sequences come from a human donor with ulcerative colitis or Crohn's disease, or a healthy co-twin of an affected twin (not recorded which). Each CDR3 is given with its conserved first and last residue.

CDR3aa	len	v_gene	j_gene
CASSYKFETNYGYTF	15	TRBV6-5	TRBJ1-2
CASSAPLAFIDDEQFF	16	TRBV9	TRBJ2-1
CASRPINVGGVYEQYF	16	TRBV7-9	TRBJ2-7
CATSAGDQPQHF	12	TRBV24-1	TRBJ1-5
CASSPPMSYEQYF	13	TRBV18	TRBJ2-7
CATSQGNYGYTF	12	TRBV6-2/TRBV6-3	TRBJ1-2
CAISDFESGNNEQFF	15	TRBV10-3	TRBJ2-1
CASSLNLPNTEAFF	14	TRBV5-1	TRBJ1-1
CASSRGISNTEAFF	14	TRBV12-3/TRBV12-4	TRBJ1-1
CATKGLGSSGELFF	14	TRBV24-1	TRBJ2-2
CASSFFTGGESQPQHF	16	TRBV5-4	TRBJ1-5
CSARGGTGDFEQYF	14	TRBV20-1	TRBJ2-7
CASSQVGRGYEQYF	14	TRBV3-1	TRBJ2-7
CASRNTGGGSYTF	13	TRBV6-5	TRBJ1-2
CATSDWSYGYTF	12	TRBV24-1	TRBJ1-2
CASSTTRSGANVLTF	15	TRBV4-3	TRBJ2-6
CASSHRTGYNYGYTF	15	TRBV4-3	TRBJ1-2
CASSLVQGNTEAFF	14	TRBV12-3/TRBV12-4	TRBJ1-1
CASSLTGANTQYF	13	TRBV7-9	TRBJ2-3
CASTQNRVGQFF	12	TRBV6-2/TRBV6-3	TRBJ2-1
CSAPTGPFSSGANVLTF	17	TRBV20-1	TRBJ2-6
CASSPQGLMAYEQYF	15	TRBV7-2	TRBJ2-7
CASSTGTSGGATGELFF	17	TRBV12-1	TRBJ2-2
CASSPQTGVDTQYF	14	TRBV7-3	TRBJ2-3